A single sample is the source of the 4 T cell receptor beta chains below, sequenced in a study of shared clonotypes between healthy human individuals. The table came from immunoSEQ multiplex PCR; TCRdb's copy has only in-frame clones and leaves some out. The data show around 2,000,000 clones, with about 95% seen just once and roughly 1% held by the top ten. Naive CD8 cells lacked CD45RO and underwent positive selection for CCR7, leaving out terminally differentiated effector memory CD45RA+ cells. Material: naive CD8+ T cells sorted from blood. The receptors come from a man in his late teens or twenties in good health.

The chain carries TRBV5-6 and TRBJ2-3, with D tentatively TRBD1 or TRBD2 (5 bases each). V was clipped by 2 bases and J by 5 bases, with 12 bases between them. Germline V gene sequence: CDR1 SGHDT, CDR2 YYEEEE. This CDR3 has 14 amino acids. CDR3 sequence: CASSFSLGEDTQYF. CDR3 bases: TGTGCCAGCAGCTTCTCCTTGGGGGAAGATACGCAGTATTTT.

This clone appeared once. J is TRBJ2-2 and V is TRBV6-5; no clear D gene. Trimming removed 0 bases from V and 4 bases from J, with 9 bases in between. The CDR3 extends over 15 amino acids. Germline-derived CDR1 and CDR2 are MNHEY and SVGAGI. CDR3 amino acids: CASSYSNLPTGELFF. CDR3 bases: TGTGCCAGCAGTTACTCGAATCTACCCACCGGGGAGCTGTTTTTT.

The chain uses TRBV6-5 and TRBJ1-1; 8 bases map to TRBD1. The CDR3 covers 16 residues. Germline-derived CDR1 and CDR2 are MNHEY and SVGAGI. V shed 0 bases, J shed 4 bases, and the junction held 7 bases outside the gene matches. The CDR3 spells CASSYSTGVRVTEAFF. The CDR3 nucleotides are TGTGCCAGCAGTTACTCGACAGGGGTTCGTGTCACTGAAGCTTTCTTT.

The V gene is TRBV4-1, the J gene TRBJ1-3; no reliable D call. Trimming removed 0 bases from V and 0 bases from J, with 15 bases in between. Germline V lookup: CDR1 MGHRA, CDR2 YSYEKL. The CDR3 covers 18 residues. The CDR3 DNA sequence: TGCGCCAGCAGCCAAGATTTAGGCGCCTACTACTCTGGAAACACCATATATTTT. Its translation: CASSQDLGAYYSGNTIYF.